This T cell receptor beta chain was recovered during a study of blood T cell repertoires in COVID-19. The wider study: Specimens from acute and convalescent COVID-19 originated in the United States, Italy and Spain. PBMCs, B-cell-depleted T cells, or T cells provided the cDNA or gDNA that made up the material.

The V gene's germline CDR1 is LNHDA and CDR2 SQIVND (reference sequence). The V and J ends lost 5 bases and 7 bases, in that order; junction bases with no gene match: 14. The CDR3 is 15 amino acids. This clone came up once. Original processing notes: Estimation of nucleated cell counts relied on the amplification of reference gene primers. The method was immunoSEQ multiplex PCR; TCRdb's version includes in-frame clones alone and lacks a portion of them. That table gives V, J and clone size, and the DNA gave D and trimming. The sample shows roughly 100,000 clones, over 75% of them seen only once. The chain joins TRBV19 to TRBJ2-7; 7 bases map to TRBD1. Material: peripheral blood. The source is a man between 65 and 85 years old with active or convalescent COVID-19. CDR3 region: CASSPYRGGLMEQYF. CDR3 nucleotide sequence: TGTGCCAGTAGTCCCTACAGGGGCGGGCTTATGGAGCAGTACTTC.